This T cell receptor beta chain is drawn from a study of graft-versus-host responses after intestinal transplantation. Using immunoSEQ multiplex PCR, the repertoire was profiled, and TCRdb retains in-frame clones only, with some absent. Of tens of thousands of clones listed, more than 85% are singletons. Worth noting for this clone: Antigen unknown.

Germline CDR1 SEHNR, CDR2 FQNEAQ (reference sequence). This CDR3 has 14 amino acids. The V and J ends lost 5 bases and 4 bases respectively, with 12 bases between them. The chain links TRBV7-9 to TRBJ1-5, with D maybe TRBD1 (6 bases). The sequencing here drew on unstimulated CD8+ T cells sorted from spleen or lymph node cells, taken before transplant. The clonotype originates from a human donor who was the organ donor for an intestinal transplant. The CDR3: CASSQTGTNQPQHF. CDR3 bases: TGTGCCAGCAGCCAAACAGGGACGAATCAGCCCCAGCATTTT.